The 26 T cell receptor beta chains below come from one sample, sequenced in a study of a mutant IDH1 vaccine in newly diagnosed glioma. This sample's time point: week 35, safety follow-up. Vaccination comprised doses that each held 300 ug of mutant IDH1 20-mer peptide, plus topical imiquimod. Their cognate antigens are unknown. TCRdb's table, derived via immunoSEQ multiplex PCR, lists solely in-frame clones and lacks some. Among tens of thousands of clones listed, 80% to 90% were seen once. This material consisted of PBMCs, taken from a glioma patient whose treatment included an IDH1 peptide vaccine. The receptors come from a middle-aged man with glioma.

The V and J genes are TRBV14 and TRBJ2-1, with D possibly TRBD2 on 5 matching bases. CDR3 length: 14 amino acids. V lost 4 bases, J lost 6 bases, and 13 bases lay in between. Per the germline V gene, CDR1 is SGHDN and CDR2 is FVKESK. The CDR3 bases are TGTGCCAGCAGCCGGCTAAGCGGAGGCAATGAGCAGTTCTTC. It specifies CASSRLSGGNEQFF. The full variable domain, rest sourced from reference TRBV14 and TRBJ2-1, is EAGVTQFPSHSVIEKGQTVTLRCDPISGHDNLYWYRRVMGKEIKFLLHFVKESKQDESGMPNNRFLAERTGGTYSTLKVQPAELEDSGVYFCASSRLSGGNEQFFGPGTRLTVL.

The genes are TRBV6-1 and TRBJ1-3, with a possible D match to TRBD1 (6 bases). The CDR3 has 13 residues. Germline lookup yields CDR1 MNHNS and CDR2 SASEGT. Deletions cut 6 bases from V and 2 bases from J, with 8 bases between. The CDR3 spells CASRGTTGNTIYF. In DNA, the CDR3 is TGTGCCAGCAGAGGGACAACTGGAAACACCATATATTTT.

This clone is a singleton in its sample. The gene calls are TRBV5-6 and TRBJ2-1; D tentatively fits TRBD1 or TRBD2 (5 bases each). The CDR3 length is 15 residues. Trimming removed 0 bases at V and 3 bases at J, with 10 bases between. Germline V CDR1 and CDR2: SGHDT, YYEEEE. The CDR3 loop is CASSLVEGLYNEQFF. CDR3 nucleotides: TGTGCCAGCAGCTTGGTAGAGGGGCTCTACAATGAGCAGTTCTTC.

V usage is TRBV7-9 and J usage is TRBJ2-5; TRBD1 aligns across 8 bases. Germline V CDR1 and CDR2: SEHNR, FQNEAQ (reference sequence). This CDR3 contains 15 residues. With 2 bases clipped from V and 3 bases from J, the junction kept 5 bases outside the gene matches. The CDR3 DNA is TGTGCCAGCAGCTTATCCGGACAGGGTAAAGAGACCCAGTACTTC. Its protein product is CASSLSGQGKETQYF.

This clone is a singleton in its sample. The chain recombines TRBV6-6 with TRBJ1-2; no definite D call. With 3 bases removed from V and 2 bases from J, the gap between germline ends came to 4 bases. Germline values: CDR1 MNHNY, CDR2 SVGAGI (reference sequence). This CDR3 region has 12 residues. The chain's CDR3 is CASSYGNYGYTF. CDR3 nucleotide sequence: TGTGCCAGCAGTTATGGGAACTATGGCTACACCTTC.

The chain employs TRBV7-9 and TRBJ2-2; 7 bases are a match to TRBD2. The CDR3 consists of 16 residues. Looked up from germline, CDR1 is SEHNR and CDR2 is FQNEAQ (reference sequence). With 1 base clipped from V and 0 bases from J, the junction kept 2 bases outside the gene matches. This CDR3 is CASSLGSGTNTGELFF. The CDR3 nucleotides are TGTGCCAGCAGCTTAGGAAGCGGGACGAACACCGGGGAGCTGTTTTTT.

This clone appeared a single time. The chain joins TRBV29-1 to TRBJ1-3; D not certain. This CDR3 has 13 residues. Per the germline V gene, CDR1 is SQVTM and CDR2 is ANQGSEA. The V end was cut by 4 bases, the J end by 1 base, with 8 bases between. This chain's CDR3 is CSVVAVSGNTIYF. CDR3 sequence (DNA): TGCAGCGTTGTGGCTGTATCTGGAAACACCATATATTTT. The complete variable domain, with remaining parts taken from reference TRBV29-1 and TRBJ1-3, reads SAVISQKPSRDICQRGTSLTIQCQVDSQVTMMFWYRQQPGQSLTLIATANQGSEATYESGFVIDKFPISRPNLTFSTLTVSNMSPEDSSIYLCSVVAVSGNTIYFGEGSWLTVV.

The chain is built from TRBV21-1 and TRBJ2-7; the table's D call, TRBD1, has no DNA check behind it. TRBV21-1 is a pseudogene locus. The CDR3 contains 19 residues. Here the CDR3 reads CASSFTGTGNLRGGREQYF. For the CDR3, the DNA is TGTGCCAGCAGCTTCACCGGGACAGGGAACCTTAGAGGGGGACGCGAGCAGTACTTC.

J is TRBJ1-5 and V is TRBV15; 7 nucleotides agree with TRBD1. CDR3 length: 15 amino acids. J was trimmed by 6 bases and V by 5 bases; bases with no gene match: 10. Germline CDR1 and CDR2: LNHNV and YYDKDF (reference sequence). CDR3 in amino acids: CATSVRQGGSQPQHF. The CDR3, as DNA: TGTGCCACCAGCGTGCGACAGGGTGGAAGTCAGCCCCAGCATTTT.

V gene TRBV10-3 combines with J gene TRBJ2-1; maybe TRBD2 (7 bases). Per the germline V gene, CDR1 is ENHRY and CDR2 is SYGVKD. CDR3 size: 16 residues. Trimming took 0 bases from V and 3 from J, leaving 12 bases between them. As DNA, the CDR3 is TGTGCCATCAGTGAGTCGGGCGGGGGACACTACAATGAGCAGTTCTTC. Translating it yields CAISESGGGHYNEQFF.

The rearrangement joins TRBV6-5 to TRBJ1-4; TRBD1 is a possible D gene (5 bases). CDR3 length: 15 residues. Germline V gene sequence: CDR1 MNHEY, CDR2 SVGAGI. V lost 6 bases and J lost 0, with 11 bases in between. CDR3 coding DNA: TGTGCCAGCAGCCCAGGGTTTGCAACTAATGAAAAACTGTTTTTT. Residues: CASSPGFATNEKLFF.

In its sample, this clone was seen a few times. J is TRBJ2-2 and V is TRBV30; D call uncertain. The CDR3 totals 13 residues. Germline loops: CDR1 GTSNPN, CDR2 SVGIG (reference sequence). V lost 2 bases and J 3 bases, leaving 7 bases between the germline ends. As DNA, the CDR3 is TGTGCCTGGAGTCGGAGCTACACCGGGGAGCTGTTTTTT. It yields the protein CAWSRSYTGELFF.

The rearrangement uses TRBV27 and TRBJ1-2, with TRBD1 matching over 9 bases. Germline loops: CDR1 MNHEY, CDR2 SMNVEV (reference sequence). The CDR3 spans 16 residues. With 7 bases clipped from V and 2 bases from J, the junction kept 11 bases outside the gene matches. The CDR3 nucleotides are TGTGCCAGCAAGCACCGGACAGGGGTTAACAACTATGGCTACACCTTC. It codes for CASKHRTGVNNYGYTF.

This chain connects TRBV9 to TRBJ1-2; a weak D match, TRBD1 (5 bases). The V gene lost 0 bases and the J gene lost 2 bases, with 8 bases spanning the gap. The CDR3 has 14 amino acids. Germline CDR1 and CDR2: SGDLS and YYNGEE. CDR3 in DNA: TGTGCCAGCAGCGTAGGTGACAGCAACTATGGCTACACCTTC. This sequence encodes CASSVGDSNYGYTF.

The chain carries TRBV4-1 and TRBJ2-1; D remains ambiguous. Trimming took off 4 bases at V and 1 base at J, with 8 bases between the two ends. Germline values: CDR1 MGHRA, CDR2 YSYEKL. The CDR3 contains 14 residues. The CDR3 nucleotides are TGCGCCAGCAGCCTCATTAGGTCCTACAATGAGCAGTTCTTC. It translates to CASSLIRSYNEQFF.

This clone has just one count. The genes are TRBV6-1 and TRBJ1-1; D might be TRBD1 (5 bases). The CDR3 extends over 14 amino acids. The germline CDR1 and CDR2 sequences are MNHNS and SASEGT. The V end was cut by 2 bases, the J end by 1 base, with 8 bases between. CDR3 amino acids: CASSENRWNTEAFF. CDR3 DNA sequence: TGTGCCAGCAGTGAAAACAGGTGGAACACTGAAGCTTTCTTT.

The V call is TRBV6-5, the J call TRBJ2-1; unclear D gene. CDR3 size: 16 residues. Germline V gives CDR1 MNHEY, CDR2 SVGAGI. V shed 0 bases and J shed 0 bases, with 9 bases lying between them. This CDR3 is CASSYSGRRSYNEQFF. Written as DNA, the CDR3 is TGTGCCAGCAGTTACTCCGGCCGGCGCTCCTACAATGAGCAGTTCTTC.

The rearrangement uses TRBV5-1 and TRBJ1-5, with D unclear. This CDR3 region has 14 residues. The V and J ends lost 0 bases and 7 bases respectively, with 11 bases between them. Germline V CDR1 and CDR2: SGHRS, YFSETQ. CDR3 loop: CASSLAPAGQPQHF. The DNA of the CDR3 is TGCGCCAGCAGCTTGGCCCCTGCGGGGCAGCCCCAGCATTTT.

The rearrangement joins TRBV7-9 to TRBJ1-1; D gene ambiguous. Germline CDR1 is SEHNR and CDR2 is FQNEAQ (reference sequence). The CDR3 spans 13 residues. V lost 1 base to trimming and J lost 3 bases, with 6 bases between them. DNA of the CDR3: TGTGCCAGCAGCTTAGGGCCGTACACTGAAGCTTTCTTT. This sequence encodes CASSLGPYTEAFF.

V is TRBV7-6 and J is TRBJ2-5; no definite D call. The V gene lost 1 base and the J gene lost 2 bases, with 11 bases spanning the gap. The CDR3 has 15 residues. CDR1 is SGHVS and CDR2 is FNYEAQ in the germline V gene. The DNA of the CDR3 is TGTGCCAGCAGCTTAGTTGGGTCTTTTCAAGAGACCCAGTACTTC. It encodes CASSLVGSFQETQYF.

V is TRBV18 and J is TRBJ2-7; tentative D call: TRBD2 (5 bases). CDR3 size: 13 residues. V was pared by 6 bases and J by 0 bases, with 9 bases between. Germline values: CDR1 KGHSH, CDR2 LQKENI. This CDR3 is CASSDFPSYEQYF. For the CDR3, the DNA is TGTGCCAGCTCGGACTTCCCCTCCTACGAGCAGTACTTC.

This chain links TRBV5-1 with TRBJ2-1; tentative D call: TRBD1 (5 bases). The CDR3 runs 13 residues. Germline CDR1 is SGHRS and CDR2 is YFSETQ. V was cut by 5 bases and J by 9 bases, with 15 bases left in between. CDR3 in DNA: TGCGCCAGCAGTAGCTGGGGCCCTAGTGAGCAGTTCTTC. Its protein product is CASSSWGPSEQFF.

The V gene is TRBV9, the J gene TRBJ2-2; D remains ambiguous. This CDR3 contains 15 residues. V lost 0 bases and J 5 bases, leaving 11 bases between the germline ends. Germline CDR1 reads SGDLS; CDR2 reads YYNGEE. The CDR3, as DNA: TGTGCCAGCAGCGTAGCGGGTTATGTAACCGGGGAGCTGTTTTTT. Amino acid sequence: CASSVAGYVTGELFF.

V gene TRBV6-4 combines with J gene TRBJ2-6, with TRBD2 as a possible D gene (6 bases). CDR3 length: 15 amino acids. Germline CDR1 MRHNA, CDR2 SNTAGT. V shed 2 bases and J shed 1 base, with 6 bases lying between them. This CDR3 reads CASSDGGSGANVLTF. As DNA, the CDR3 is TGTGCCAGCAGTGACGGGGGGTCTGGGGCCAACGTCCTGACTTTC.

The chain couples TRBV7-6 to TRBJ1-4; the D is unclear. Germline values: CDR1 SGHVS, CDR2 FNYEAQ. This CDR3 is 13 amino acids long. V lost 5 bases and J 8 bases, leaving 12 bases between the germline ends. CDR3 protein: CASSRDSGEKLFF. CDR3 bases: TGTGCCAGCAGCCGCGACTCGGGGGAAAAACTGTTTTTT.

This clone appeared a single time. The chain combines TRBV6-5 with TRBJ2-5; D not certain. This CDR3 has 13 residues. Per germline, CDR1 MNHEY and CDR2 SVGAGI. The ends were cut back, 0 bases at V and 7 bases at J, with 9 bases in the middle. CDR3 protein: CASSYSKAVTQYF. In nucleotides, the CDR3 is TGTGCCAGCAGTTACTCGAAGGCCGTGACCCAGTACTTC.